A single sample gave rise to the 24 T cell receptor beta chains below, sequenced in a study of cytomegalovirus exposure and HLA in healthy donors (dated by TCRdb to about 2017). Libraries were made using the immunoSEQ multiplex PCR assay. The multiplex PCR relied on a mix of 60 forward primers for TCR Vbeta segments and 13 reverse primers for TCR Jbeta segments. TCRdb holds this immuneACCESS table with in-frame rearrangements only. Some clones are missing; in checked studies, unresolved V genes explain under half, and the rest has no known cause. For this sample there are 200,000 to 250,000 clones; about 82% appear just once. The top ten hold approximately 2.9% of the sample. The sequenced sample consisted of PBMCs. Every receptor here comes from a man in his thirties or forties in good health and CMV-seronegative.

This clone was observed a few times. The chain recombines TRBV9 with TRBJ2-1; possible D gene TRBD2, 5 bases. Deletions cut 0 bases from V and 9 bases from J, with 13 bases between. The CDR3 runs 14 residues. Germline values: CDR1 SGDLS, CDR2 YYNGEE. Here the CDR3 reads CASSVGGVRSEQFF. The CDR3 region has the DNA TGTGCCAGCAGCGTAGGGGGAGTTAGGTCTGAGCAGTTCTTC.

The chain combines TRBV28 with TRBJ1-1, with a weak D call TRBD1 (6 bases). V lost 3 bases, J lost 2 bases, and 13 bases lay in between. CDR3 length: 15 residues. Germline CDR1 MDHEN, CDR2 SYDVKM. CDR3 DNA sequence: TGTGCCAGCAGTTTTCCCCGACAGGCTAACACTGAAGCTTTCTTT. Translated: CASSFPRQANTEAFF. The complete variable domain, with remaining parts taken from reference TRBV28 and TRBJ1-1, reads DVKVTQSSRYLVKRTGEKVFLECVQDMDHENMFWYRQDPGLGLRLIYFSYDVKMKEKGDIPEGYSVSREKKERFSLILESASTNQTSMYLCASSFPRQANTEAFFGQGTRLTVV.

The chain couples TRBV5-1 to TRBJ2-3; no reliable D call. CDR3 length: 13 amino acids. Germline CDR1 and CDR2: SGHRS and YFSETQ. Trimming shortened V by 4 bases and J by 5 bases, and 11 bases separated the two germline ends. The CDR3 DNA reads TGCGCCAGCAGCCAAGACCCGGGAGATACGCAGTATTTT. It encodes CASSQDPGDTQYF. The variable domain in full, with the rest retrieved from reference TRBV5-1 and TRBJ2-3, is KAGVTQTPRYLIKTRGQQVTLSCSPISGHRSVSWYQQTPGQGLQFLFEYFSETQRNKGNFPGRFSGRQFSNSRSEMNVSTLELGDSALYLCASSQDPGDTQYFGPGTRLTVL.

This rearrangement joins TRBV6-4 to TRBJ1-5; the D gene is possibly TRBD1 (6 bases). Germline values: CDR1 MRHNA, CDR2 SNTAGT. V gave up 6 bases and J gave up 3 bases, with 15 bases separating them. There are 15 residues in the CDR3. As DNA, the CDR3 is TGTGCCAGCAGGTACAGGGAGAAAGTCAATCAGCCCCAGCATTTT. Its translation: CASRYREKVNQPQHF.

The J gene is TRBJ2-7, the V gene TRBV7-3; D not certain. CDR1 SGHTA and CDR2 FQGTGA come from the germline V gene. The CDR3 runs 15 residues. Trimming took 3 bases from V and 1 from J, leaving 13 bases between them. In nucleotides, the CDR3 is TGTGCCAGCAGCTTTGATGGTACAGCTTCCTACGAGCAGTACTTC. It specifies CASSFDGTASYEQYF.

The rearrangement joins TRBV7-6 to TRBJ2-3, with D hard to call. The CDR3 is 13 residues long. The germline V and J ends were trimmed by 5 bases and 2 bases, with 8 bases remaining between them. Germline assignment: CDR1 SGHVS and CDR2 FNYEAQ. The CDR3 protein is CASSPSYTDTQYF. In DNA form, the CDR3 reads TGTGCCAGCAGCCCCTCCTACACAGATACGCAGTATTTT.

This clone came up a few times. CDR3 nucleotides: TGTGCCACCAGCAGAGATGAAGGGGACGAGCAGTACTTC. It is translated as CATSRDEGDEQYF. This rearrangement joins TRBV15 to TRBJ2-7, with D tentatively TRBD1 (5 bases). V lost 0 bases and J 5 bases, leaving 8 bases between the germline ends. Germline assignment: CDR1 LNHNV and CDR2 YYDKDF (reference sequence). This CDR3 spans 13 amino acids.

As DNA, the CDR3 is TGTGCCAGCAGCCAGGGACTAGCGGGGGGGAGCACAGATACGCAGTATTTT. Translation gives CASSQGLAGGSTDTQYF. The chain employs TRBV7-9 and TRBJ2-3; 16 positions match TRBD2. V dropped 5 bases and J dropped 0; count of bases not matched to a gene: 2. The V gene's germline CDR1 is SEHNR and CDR2 FQNEAQ (reference sequence). The CDR3 is 17 amino acids.

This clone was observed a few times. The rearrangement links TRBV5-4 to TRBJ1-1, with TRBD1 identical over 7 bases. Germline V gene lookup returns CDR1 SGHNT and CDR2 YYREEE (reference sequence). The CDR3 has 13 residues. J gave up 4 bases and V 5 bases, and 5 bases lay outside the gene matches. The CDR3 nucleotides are TGTGCCAGCAGATCGGGACAGAGCACTGAAGCTTTCTTT. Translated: CASRSGQSTEAFF.

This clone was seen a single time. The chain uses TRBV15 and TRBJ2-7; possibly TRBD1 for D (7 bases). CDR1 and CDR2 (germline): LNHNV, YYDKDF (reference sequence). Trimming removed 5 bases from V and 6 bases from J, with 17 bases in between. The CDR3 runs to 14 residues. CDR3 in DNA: TGTGCCACCAGCCGAAGGACAGGAGGGGTCGAGCAGTACTTC. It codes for CATSRRTGGVEQYF.

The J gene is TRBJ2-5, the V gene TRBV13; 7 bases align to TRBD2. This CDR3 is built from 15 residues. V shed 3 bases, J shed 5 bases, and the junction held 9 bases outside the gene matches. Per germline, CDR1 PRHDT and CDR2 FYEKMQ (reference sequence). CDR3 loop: CASSLRLAAAETQYF. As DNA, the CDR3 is TGTGCCAGCAGCTTGAGGCTAGCGGCCGCGGAGACCCAGTACTTC.

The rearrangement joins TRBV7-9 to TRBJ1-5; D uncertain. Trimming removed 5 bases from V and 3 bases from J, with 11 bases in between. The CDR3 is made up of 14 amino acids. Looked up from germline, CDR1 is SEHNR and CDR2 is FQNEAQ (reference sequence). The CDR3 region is CASSIGIPNQPQHF. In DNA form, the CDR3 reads TGTGCCAGCAGCATCGGGATTCCCAATCAGCCCCAGCATTTT.

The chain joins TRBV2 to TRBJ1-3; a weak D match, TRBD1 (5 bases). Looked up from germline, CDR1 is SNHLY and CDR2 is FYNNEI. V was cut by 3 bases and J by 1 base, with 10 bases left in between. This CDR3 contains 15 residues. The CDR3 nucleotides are TGTGCCAGCAGTGATGACAGTTTATCTGGAAACACCATATATTTT. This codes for CASSDDSLSGNTIYF.

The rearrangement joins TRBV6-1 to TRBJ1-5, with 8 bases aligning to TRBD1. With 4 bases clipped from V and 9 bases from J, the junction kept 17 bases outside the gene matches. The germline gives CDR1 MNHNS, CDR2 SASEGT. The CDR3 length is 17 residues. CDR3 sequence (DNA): TGTGCCAGCAGTGGAGTTTTACGGACAGGGCGGGGATCGCCCCAGCATTTT. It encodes CASSGVLRTGRGSPQHF.

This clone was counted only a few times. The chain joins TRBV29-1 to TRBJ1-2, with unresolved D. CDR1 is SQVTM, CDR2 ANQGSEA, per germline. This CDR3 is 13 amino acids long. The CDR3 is CSEQPTLNYGYTF. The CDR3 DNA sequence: TGCAGTGAACAGCCCACCCTTAACTATGGCTACACCTTC.

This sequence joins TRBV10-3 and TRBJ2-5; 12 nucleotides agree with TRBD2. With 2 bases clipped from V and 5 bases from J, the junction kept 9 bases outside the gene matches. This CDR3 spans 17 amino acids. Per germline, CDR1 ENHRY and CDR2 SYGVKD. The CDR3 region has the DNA TGTGCCATCAGTGAGCCGCAACTAGCGGGGGGCGGGGAGACCCAGTACTTC. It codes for CAISEPQLAGGGETQYF.

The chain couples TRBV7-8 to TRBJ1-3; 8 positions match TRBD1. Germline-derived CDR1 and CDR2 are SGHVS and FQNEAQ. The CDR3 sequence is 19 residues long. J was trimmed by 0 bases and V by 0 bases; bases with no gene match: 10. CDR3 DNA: TGTGCCAGCAGCTTAGCGGGATCCCAGGGGGCGGACTCTGGAAACACCATATATTTT. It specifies CASSLAGSQGADSGNTIYF.

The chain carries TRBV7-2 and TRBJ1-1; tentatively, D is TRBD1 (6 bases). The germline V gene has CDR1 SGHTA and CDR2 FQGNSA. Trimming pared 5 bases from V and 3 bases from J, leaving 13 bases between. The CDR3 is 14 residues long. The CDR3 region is CASSRQGWDTEAFF. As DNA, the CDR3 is TGTGCCAGCAGCCGGCAGGGGTGGGACACTGAAGCTTTCTTT.

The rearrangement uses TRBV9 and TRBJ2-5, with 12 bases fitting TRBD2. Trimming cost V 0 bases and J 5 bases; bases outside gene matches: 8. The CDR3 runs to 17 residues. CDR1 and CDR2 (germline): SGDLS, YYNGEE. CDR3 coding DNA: TGTGCCAGCAGCGTAGGGTCTAGCGGGGGGGCCGGGGAGACCCAGTACTTC. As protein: CASSVGSSGGAGETQYF.

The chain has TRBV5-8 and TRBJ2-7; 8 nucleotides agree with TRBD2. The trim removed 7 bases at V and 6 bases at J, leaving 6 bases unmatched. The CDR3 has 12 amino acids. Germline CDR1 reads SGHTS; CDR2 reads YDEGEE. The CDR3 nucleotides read TGTGCCAGCCGGGAGGGATTAAGCGAGCAGTACTTC. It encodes CASREGLSEQYF. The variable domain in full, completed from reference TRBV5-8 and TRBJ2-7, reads EAGVTQSPTHLIKTRGQQATLRCSPISGHTSVYWYQQALGLGLQFLLWYDEGEERNRGNFPPRFSGRQFPNYSSELNVNALELEDSALYLCASREGLSEQYFGPGTRLTVT.

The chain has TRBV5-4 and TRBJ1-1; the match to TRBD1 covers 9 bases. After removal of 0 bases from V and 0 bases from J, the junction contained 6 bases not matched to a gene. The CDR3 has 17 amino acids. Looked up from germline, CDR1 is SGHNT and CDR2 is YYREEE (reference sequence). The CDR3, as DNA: TGTGCCAGCAGCTTGGGTCGGACAGGGGCATTGAACACTGAAGCTTTCTTT. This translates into CASSLGRTGALNTEAFF.

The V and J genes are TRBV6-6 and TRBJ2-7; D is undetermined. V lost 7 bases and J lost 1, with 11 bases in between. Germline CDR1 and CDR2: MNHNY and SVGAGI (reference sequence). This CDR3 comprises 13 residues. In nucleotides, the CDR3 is TGTGCCAGCACCCCGGGTTGGTCCTACGAGCAGTACTTC. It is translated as CASTPGWSYEQYF.

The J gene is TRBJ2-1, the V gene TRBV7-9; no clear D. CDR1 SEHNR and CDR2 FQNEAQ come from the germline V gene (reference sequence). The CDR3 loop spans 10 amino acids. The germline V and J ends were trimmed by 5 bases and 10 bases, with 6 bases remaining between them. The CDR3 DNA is TGTGCCAGCAGCCACGGGGAGCAGTTCTTC. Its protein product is CASSHGEQFF.

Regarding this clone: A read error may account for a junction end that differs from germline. The CDR3 is CASSLVGGGPETQYF. The CDR3, as DNA: TGTGCTAGCAGCTTAGTGGGGGGAGGCCCGGAGACCCAGTACTTC. The rearrangement joins TRBV7-7 to TRBJ2-5; D is possibly TRBD2 (6 bases). The CDR3 is 15 amino acids. In germline, CDR1 is SSHAT, CDR2 FNYEAQ (reference sequence).